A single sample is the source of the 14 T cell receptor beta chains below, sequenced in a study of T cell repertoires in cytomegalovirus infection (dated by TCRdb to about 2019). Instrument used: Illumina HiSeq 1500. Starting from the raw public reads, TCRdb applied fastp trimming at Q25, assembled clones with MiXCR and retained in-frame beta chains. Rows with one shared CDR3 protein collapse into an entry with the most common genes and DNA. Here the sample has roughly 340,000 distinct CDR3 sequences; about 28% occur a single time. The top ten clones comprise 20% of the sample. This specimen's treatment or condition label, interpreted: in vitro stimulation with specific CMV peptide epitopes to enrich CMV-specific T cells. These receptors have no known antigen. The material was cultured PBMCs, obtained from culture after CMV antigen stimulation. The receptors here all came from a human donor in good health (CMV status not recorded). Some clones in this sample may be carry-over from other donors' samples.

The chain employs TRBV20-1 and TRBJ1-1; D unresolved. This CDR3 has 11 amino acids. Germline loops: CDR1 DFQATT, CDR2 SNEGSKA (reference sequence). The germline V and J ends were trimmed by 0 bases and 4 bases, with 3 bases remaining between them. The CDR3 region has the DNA TGCAGTGCTAGAGACTCCACTGAAGCTTTCTTT. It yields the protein CSARDSTEAFF.

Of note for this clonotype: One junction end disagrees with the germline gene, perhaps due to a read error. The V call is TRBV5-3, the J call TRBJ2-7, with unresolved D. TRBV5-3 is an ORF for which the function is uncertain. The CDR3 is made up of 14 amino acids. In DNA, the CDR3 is TGTGCCAGCAGCTTGAGGAACTACCCCTACGAGCAGTACTTC. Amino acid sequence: CASSLRNYPYEQYF.

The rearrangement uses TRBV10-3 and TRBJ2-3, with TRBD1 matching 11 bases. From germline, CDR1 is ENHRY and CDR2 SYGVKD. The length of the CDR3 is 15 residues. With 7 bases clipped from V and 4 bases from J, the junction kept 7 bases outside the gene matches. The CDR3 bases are TGTGCCATCAATCTCCGGGACAGGGGGGCAGATACGCAGTATTTT. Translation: CAINLRDRGADTQYF.

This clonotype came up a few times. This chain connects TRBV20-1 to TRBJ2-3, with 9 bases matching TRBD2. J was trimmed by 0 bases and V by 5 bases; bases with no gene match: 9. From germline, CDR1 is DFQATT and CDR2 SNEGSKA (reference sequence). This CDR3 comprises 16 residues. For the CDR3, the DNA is TGCAGTGCTTCACCCCCTAGCGGGGCTAGCACAGATACGCAGTATTTT. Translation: CSASPPSGASTDTQYF.

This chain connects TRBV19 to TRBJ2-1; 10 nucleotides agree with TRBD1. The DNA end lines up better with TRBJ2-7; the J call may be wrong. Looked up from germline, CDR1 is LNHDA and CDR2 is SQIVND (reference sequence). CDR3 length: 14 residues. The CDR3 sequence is CASSIEGQGNEQYF. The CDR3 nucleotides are TGTGCCAGTAGTATAGAGGGACAGGGGAATGAGCAGTACTTC.

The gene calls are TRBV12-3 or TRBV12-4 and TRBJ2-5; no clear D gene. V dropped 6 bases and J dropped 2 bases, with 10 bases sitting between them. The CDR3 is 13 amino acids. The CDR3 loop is CASSRTEQETQYF. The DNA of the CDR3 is TGTGCCAGCAGCAGGACGGAACAAGAGACCCAGTACTTC.

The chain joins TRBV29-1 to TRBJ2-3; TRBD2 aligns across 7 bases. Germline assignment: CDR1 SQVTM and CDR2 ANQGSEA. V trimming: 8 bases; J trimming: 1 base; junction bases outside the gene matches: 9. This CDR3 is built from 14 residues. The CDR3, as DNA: TGCAGCTCATCGGCGGGAGCTGGCACAGATACGCAGTATTTT. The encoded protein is CSSSAGAGTDTQYF.

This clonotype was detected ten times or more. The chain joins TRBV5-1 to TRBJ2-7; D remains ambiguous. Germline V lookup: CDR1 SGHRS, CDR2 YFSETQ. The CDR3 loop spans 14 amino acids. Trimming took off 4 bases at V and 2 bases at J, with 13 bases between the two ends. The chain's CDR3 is CASSGGVGTYEQYF. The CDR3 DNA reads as TGCGCCAGCAGCGGTGGGGTTGGGACCTACGAGCAGTACTTC.

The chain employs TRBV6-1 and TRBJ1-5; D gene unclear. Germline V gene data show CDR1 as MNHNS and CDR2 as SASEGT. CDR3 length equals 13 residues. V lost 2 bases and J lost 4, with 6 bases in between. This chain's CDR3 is CASSESQNQPQHF. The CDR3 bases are TGTGCCAGCAGTGAAAGCCAGAATCAGCCCCAGCATTTT.

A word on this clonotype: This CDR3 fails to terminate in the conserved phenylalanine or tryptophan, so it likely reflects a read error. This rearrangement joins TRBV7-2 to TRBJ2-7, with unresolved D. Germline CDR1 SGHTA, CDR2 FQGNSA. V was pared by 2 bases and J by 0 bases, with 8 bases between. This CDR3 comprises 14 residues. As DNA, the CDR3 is TGTGCCAGCAGCTTATACCCCAGCTCCTACGAGCAGTACCTC. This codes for CASSLYPSSYEQYL.

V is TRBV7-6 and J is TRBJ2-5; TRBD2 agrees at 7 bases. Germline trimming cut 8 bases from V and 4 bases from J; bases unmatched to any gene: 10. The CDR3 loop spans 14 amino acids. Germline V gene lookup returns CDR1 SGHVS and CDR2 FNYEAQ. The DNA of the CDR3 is TGTGCCAGCGGCGGTCGGGGGGTTAGAGAGACCCAGTACTTC. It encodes CASGGRGVRETQYF.

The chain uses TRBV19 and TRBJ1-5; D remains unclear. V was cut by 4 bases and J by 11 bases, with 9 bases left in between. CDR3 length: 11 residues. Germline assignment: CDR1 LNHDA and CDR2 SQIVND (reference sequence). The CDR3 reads CASSTVWAQHF. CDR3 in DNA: TGTGCCAGTAGTACTGTCTGGGCCCAGCATTTT.

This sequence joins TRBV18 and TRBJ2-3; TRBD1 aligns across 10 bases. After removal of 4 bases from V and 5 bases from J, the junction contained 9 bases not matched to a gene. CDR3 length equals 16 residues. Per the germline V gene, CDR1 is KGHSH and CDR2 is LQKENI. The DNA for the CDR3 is TGTGCCAGCTCACTAGCGCCCGGGACAGGGGAAGATACGCAGTATTTT. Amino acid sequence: CASSLAPGTGEDTQYF.

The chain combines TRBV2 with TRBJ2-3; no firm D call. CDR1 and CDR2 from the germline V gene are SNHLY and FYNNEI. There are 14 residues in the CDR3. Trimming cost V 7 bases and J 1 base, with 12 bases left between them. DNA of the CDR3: TGTGCCAGCAAACCTAAGGACGGCACAGATACGCAGTATTTT. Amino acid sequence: CASKPKDGTDTQYF.